Reported below is one TCR beta chain. Its target is unknown. This entry comes from a study of cytomegalovirus exposure and HLA in healthy donors. Study findings and constraints: Later findings reportedly placed an Asian-associated ancestry cluster below the approximately 670-donor mean for N-insertions. Most subjects had HLA-A and HLA-B alleles reportedly predicted accurately by TCR beta sequences.

This CDR3 region has 13 residues. Germline V lookup: CDR1 GTSNPN, CDR2 SVGIG (reference sequence). Trimming pared 0 bases from V and 4 bases from J, leaving 8 bases between. A multiplex PCR was run with 60 Vbeta primers and 13 Jbeta primers. The table came from immunoSEQ multiplex PCR; TCRdb's copy has only in-frame clones and leaves some out. The sample has 200,000 to 250,000 clones, 75% to 85% seen once; the top ten hold less than 3%. The sequencing input was PBMCs. This clonotype was sampled from an older woman in good health and CMV-seropositive. This chain connects TRBV30 to TRBJ2-3; TRBD1 might be the D (5 bases). CDR3 protein: CAWSVQGPDTQYF. In DNA form, the CDR3 reads TGTGCCTGGAGTGTGCAGGGCCCAGATACGCAGTATTTT.